This entry features one T cell receptor (beta chain) sequence. This clone was picked up a small number of times. It lacks a known antigen. The input lacks base qualities; no much larger clone sits a single base away. The data belong to a study of cytomegalovirus exposure and HLA in healthy donors (dated by TCRdb to about 2017). For the study in its entirety: In an earlier analysis of under 600 of the donors, approximately 300 Gb of sequence data and just under 120 million unique TCR beta sequences from about 179 million T cells were reported. Alongside the repertoire data, information on donor age, sex, ethnicity and CMV serostatus was compiled. The study aimed to test whether cataloging public T cell receptors could reveal signatures of past pathogen exposure. An early release that covered fewer than 800 HLA-typed donors contained approximately 300 gigabases of sequencing data and some 87 million unique TCR sequences. Besides the first cohort of about 730 subjects, a separate validation cohort made up of about 120 different subjects was used. A handful of DR-DQ haplotypes were treated as single units for association and clustering because of strong linkage in the cohort. Rather than using new phenotypic data, the later analysis identified candidate immune exposures from TCR beta sequences and from how often those sequences occurred across donors. A later analysis re-examined previously published TCR beta repertoires from more than 650 donors and added high-resolution HLA genotyping to investigate patterns of TCR occurrence. Among some 400 genotyped donors of the cohort, an average of about 220,000 unique TCR beta nucleotide sequences was sequenced per donor, of which 15% to 20% were non-productive. To decide whether each TCR beta V gene segment behaved as functional or pseudogenic, an earlier analysis of fewer than 750 of the donors relied on high-throughput TCR beta sequencing. HLA typing covered class I and class II loci at four-digit resolution. Using immunosequencing, the study profiled T cell repertoires from 500 to 800 subjects and related those repertoires to cytomegalovirus serostatus. The number of typed donors differed by locus: roughly 629-640 for A, B, C, DRB1 and DQB1; 522 for DQA1; over 600 for DPA1; and 400 to 480 for DPB1. A later genetic analysis used genome-wide SNP genotypes for 398 of the 666 donors, treating that subset as a discovery cohort. The genetic ancestry cluster associated with self-reported Caucasian donors included 70% to 85% of the 350 to 500 genotyped donors. The study combined high-throughput TCR immunosequencing, statistical association of individual TCRs with disease status, and machine learning to predict cytomegalovirus infection status. Every repertoire in the discovery cohort had been generated on one and the same sequencing platform. Here is what the overall study found, with its caveats: Broadly in line with IMGT annotations, most TCR beta V segments showed up in productive rearrangements about 90% or about 30% of the time in an earlier analysis of approximately 600 of the donors. The authors suggested that the approach could potentially be generalized to other disease states and immunological phenotypes. In a later genetic analysis, a missense DCLRE1C variant was associated with V-gene and J-gene trimming of TCR beta chains, and the association was replicated in an independent cohort. The classifier was reported to diagnose cytomegalovirus status with high specificity and sensitivity in both the original cohort and the validation cohort. Several of the top co-occurrence clusters appeared to be linked to parvovirus B19, influenza, CMV and Epstein-Barr virus, according to a later analysis. The sequencing pipeline was judged likely to have produced a cluster of highly shared sequence variants as a technical artifact. Because counts were too low, under 20 rarely observed V segments, including chromosome 9 orphons, were left out of the earlier analysis of 587 of the donors. Correlated functional status among segregating V segments might be attributable to linkage disequilibrium, but an unknown experimental factor could not be ruled out. In a later analysis, HLA-associated TCR beta chains were found to be more clonally expanded and to have lower generation probabilities than equally common non-associated chains. In a later analysis, the rate of TCR association differed among HLA loci, with DRB1 alleles having the most associated TCRs and HLA-C alleles having the fewest. A later analysis found that most CMV-associated TCR beta chains appeared HLA-restricted, with HLA associations seemingly driven largely by CMV exposure. Some IMGT-functional V segments, including TRBV6-2 and TRBV6-3, could not be distinguished by the 87-base-pair reads and were therefore excluded. In the study, about 150 TCR beta chains were listed as associated with cytomegalovirus. A further reported finding was that TCR beta sequences accurately predicted the HLA-A and HLA-B alleles for most subjects in the first cohort. Only TCR beta chains were sequenced in this cohort, and the absence of alpha or paired-chain data limited detectable features. Specific HLA alleles were associated with more than 15,000 TCR beta sequences at a false discovery rate of 0.05 in a later analysis. A few of the identified cytomegalovirus-associated TCR beta chains were confirmed in vitro to be specific for cytomegalovirus antigens. Because some donors lacked HLA typing at each locus, the association tests relied only on the typed subset. Assigning TCR associations to individual alleles was difficult when HLA alleles, especially DR and DQ, strongly co-occurred. Most TCR sequences were observed very rarely across donors, whereas some public TCRs were present in many individuals. A later genetic analysis reported fewer N-insertions in productive TCRs among donors in an Asian-associated ancestry cluster than the approximately 670-donor mean. Roughly uniform sequencing depth across donors was assumed in presence/absence analyses, although this assumption may not hold. CMV serostatus was the only immune exposure information available for the cohort.

The cohort comprised approximately 700 healthy bone marrow donors. Cohort members were all nominally healthy when sampled, although unrecorded immune exposures were likely present. The donor tested CMV seropositive, placing the donor among the 310 or so seropositive members of the cohort. A peripheral blood sample was provided by each donor, and peripheral blood mononuclear cells were used for TCR beta sequencing. Genomic DNA was extracted from the blood cell samples with the Qiagen DNeasy Blood Extraction Kit. The germline V gene specifies SGHTA as CDR1 and FQGNSA as CDR2. Trimming accounts for 9 bases at V and 5 bases at J, while the number of junction bases matched to no gene is 6. The CDR3 holds 14 amino acids from the cysteine to the phenylalanine. The read is trimmed to its CDR3 DNA, 42 bases read in frame from base 1. Library generation was performed with the immunoSEQ multiplex PCR assay. A mixture of 60 forward primers for TCR Vbeta segments and 13 reverse primers for TCR Jbeta segments was used in the multiplex PCR. The CDR3 region of rearranged TCR beta genes was amplified from genomic DNA by a multiplex PCR assay. The amplified TCR beta libraries were sequenced on the Illumina HiSeq System as 87-base-pair reads. From the authors' description of their analysis: In a later analysis, about 80 million unique TCR beta chains were counted across the roughly 670 repertoires, and roughly 11 million of these chains were shared by at least two donors. To remove PCR and sequencing errors, raw reads were error-corrected and collapsed into unique sequences using a nearest-neighbor algorithm that merged closely related sequences. CDR3 sequences were aligned to IMGT reference sequences to assign V, D and J gene segments. For a sequence to be retained, at least a six-nucleotide match to both a V gene segment and a J gene segment was required. A rearrangement counted as productive if the CDR3 had no stop codons and remained in frame with V and J, and every other rearrangement counted as non-productive. CDR3 was defined according to IMGT convention as the region running from the second conserved V-encoded cysteine to the conserved J-encoded phenylalanine. Sequences without an unambiguous match to a single V gene segment were excluded from the earlier analysis of approximately 600 of the donors. In an earlier analysis of several hundred of the donors, V segments were called functional above 56.7% productive rearrangements and were called segregating when the between-donor standard deviation exceeded 5%. A statistical classification framework was built for diagnosing cytomegalovirus status from the catalog of TCR beta chain sequences. In a later analysis, TCR nucleotide sequences were compared against IMGT/GENE-DB human TR gene sequences so that V and J genes could be assigned. Using the TCRdist pipeline, a later analysis assigned CDR3 sequences along with most-parsimonious VDJ recombination scenarios. In a later analysis, each TCR beta chain was defined by its CDR3 amino acid sequence together with its V-gene family, and reads without a unique V-gene family were excluded. In a later analysis, approximately 590 highly shared, low-generation-probability nucleotide sequences were removed to address suspected cross-contamination and a sequencing artifact. A later analysis calculated a clonal expansion index for each public chain from normalized within-repertoire ranks of inferred template counts. A later analysis computed generation probabilities with a VDJ recombination model fitted to out-of-frame rearrangements, and checked the results against IGoR. A later analysis scored TCR-TCR, TCR-HLA and TCR-CMV co-occurrence with hypergeometric tests, applying a repertoire-size bias correction to TCR pairs. A later analysis estimated false discovery rates by permuting HLA or CMV assignments 20 times. In a later analysis, co-occurring TCRs were grouped using DBSCAN, and TCRdist sequence similarity was added for clustering within HLA-allele-positive subsets. Co-occurrence clustering excluded repertoires with fewer than 30,000 or more than 120,000 public chains, plus five with anomalous nucleotide sharing. This immuneACCESS table, as held by TCRdb, lists in-frame sequences with V and J called but not all clones. Of the missing ones, under half trace to an unresolved V gene in checked studies; the others have no known cause. That table is the source of V, J and clone size, and D and trimming were worked out from the DNA. The sample table records roughly 180,000 clones; 9.5% of these occur just once. The top ten clonotypes cover over 1% of the sample.

Input material: PBMCs. This receptor was taken from a woman younger than 45 in good health and CMV-seropositive. The chain joins TRBV7-2 to TRBJ2-3, with 12 middle bases fitting TRBD2. The CDR3 reads CASMRLAGVDTQYF. The nucleotides read TGTGCCAGTATGAGACTAGCGGGAGTAGATACGCAGTATTTT. With the portions outside the CDR3 filled from the reference TRBV7-2 and TRBJ2-3 genes, the complete variable region becomes GAGVSQSPSNKVTEKGKDVELRCDPISGHTALYWYRQSLGQGLEFLIYFQGNSAPDKSGLPSDRFSAERTGGSVSTLTIQRTQQEDSAVYLCASMRLAGVDTQYFGPGTRLTVL.